The 15 T cell receptor beta chains reported below all come from one sample, sequenced in a study of monozygotic twins with inflammatory bowel disease. TCRdb reanalyzed the 5' RACE reads and collapses them to one entry per CDR3 protein, without DNA. This sample carries about 43,000 distinct CDR3 sequences, with 5% to 6% going to the ten biggest clones. The sequenced sample was blood. The receptor source for this set is a human donor with ulcerative colitis or Crohn's disease, or a healthy co-twin of an affected twin (not recorded which).

The chain uses TRBV12-3 or TRBV12-4 and TRBJ2-4; TCRdb gives TRBD2 as the D gene, but with no DNA this cannot be confirmed. This CDR3 region has 17 residues. CDR3 sequence reads: CASSPRLAGLAKNIQYF.

This chain links TRBV20-1 with TRBJ2-5. Germline-derived CDR1 and CDR2 are DFQATT and SNEGSKA (reference sequence). The CDR3 is made up of 11 amino acids. The CDR3 here is CSASGEGTQYF.

The V call is TRBV28, the J call TRBJ2-7; TCRdb designates TRBD2, a call that cannot be tested without DNA. Germline lookup yields CDR1 MDHEN and CDR2 SYDVKM. The CDR3 covers 13 residues. The CDR3 loop reads CASSFPQGPEQYF.

V gene TRBV24-1 combines with J gene TRBJ1-6; lacking DNA, the TRBD1 call made by TCRdb goes unchecked. This CDR3 contains 17 residues. Germline V lookup: CDR1 KGHDR, CDR2 SFDVKD. The CDR3 reads CATSPGTRSSYNSPLHF.

The chain is built from TRBV9 and TRBJ2-4; lacking DNA, the TRBD1 call made by TCRdb goes unchecked. The germline V gene encodes CDR1 SGDLS and CDR2 YYNGEE. The CDR3 extends over 12 amino acids. The CDR3: CASSGDQNIQYF.

The chain combines TRBV20-1 with TRBJ2-1; the TCRdb D gene call, TRBD2, has no DNA to confirm it. Germline values: CDR1 DFQATT, CDR2 SNEGSKA (reference sequence). This CDR3 contains 17 residues. This chain's CDR3 is CSVPGGGGPRSYNEQFF.

This chain links TRBV4-1 with TRBJ2-5; checking the TCRdb D call of TRBD2 is not possible without DNA. Germline CDR1 and CDR2: MGHRA and YSYEKL. This CDR3 region has 15 residues. CDR3: CASSQGGQSKETQYF.

The chain combines TRBV5-6 with TRBJ1-2. This CDR3 spans 16 amino acids. The V gene's germline CDR1 is SGHDT and CDR2 YYEEEE. The CDR3 reads CASSFTGTAGGSGYTF.

By frequency, this clonotype registers medium-sized. The CDR3 is CASSLGDGRDQPQHF. The chain employs TRBV12-3 or TRBV12-4 and TRBJ1-5. The CDR3 contains 15 residues.

The gene calls are TRBV27 and TRBJ1-4; TCRdb names TRBD1, which stays unverified in the absence of DNA. The CDR3 loop spans 14 amino acids. Germline V gene sequence: CDR1 MNHEY, CDR2 SMNVEV (reference sequence). CDR3 residues: CASGEQGRGEKLFF.

J is TRBJ2-3 and V is TRBV7-2; TCRdb lists TRBD2, though no DNA is available to test this call. The length of the CDR3 is 17 residues. The germline V gene has CDR1 SGHTA and CDR2 FQGNSA. CDR3 sequence: CASSFRLAGGFADTQYF.

This sequence joins TRBV20-1 and TRBJ2-5; TCRdb names TRBD2, which stays unverified in the absence of DNA. Germline V lookup: CDR1 DFQATT, CDR2 SNEGSKA (reference sequence). The CDR3 has 14 residues. This chain's CDR3 is CSAREPGLEETQYF.

V usage is TRBV7-2 and J usage is TRBJ1-5; no DNA is available, so the TRBD1 call from TCRdb remains unchecked. This CDR3 is built from 16 residues. The germline V gene encodes CDR1 SGHTA and CDR2 FQGNSA. CDR3 protein: CASSAPGQGRNQPQHF.

This rearrangement joins TRBV4-1 to TRBJ2-6. The CDR3 runs 14 residues. CDR1 and CDR2 from the germline V gene are MGHRA and YSYEKL. This chain's CDR3 is CASSHVSGANVLTF.

The J gene is TRBJ2-2, the V gene TRBV28; TCRdb outputs TRBD2, but without DNA this stays unchecked. The germline V gene encodes CDR1 MDHEN and CDR2 SYDVKM. This CDR3 region has 16 residues. The CDR3 sequence: CASSSPSGRATGELFF.